Below, 27 T cell receptor beta chains from the same sample are listed, as sequenced in a study of shared clonotypes between healthy human individuals. Libraries were prepared by immunoSEQ multiplex PCR; TCRdb keeps only in-frame clonotypes and omits some of them. Of 1,100,000 or so clones listed, more than 75% are singletons. Sample: memory CD4+ T cells from PBMCs. Subset specified: CD45RA-negative fraction. The receptor set was obtained from a man younger than 35 in good health. Some clones in this sample may be carry-over from other donors' samples.

This chain joins TRBV30 and TRBJ2-1; possible D gene TRBD1, 5 bases. Looked up from germline, CDR1 is GTSNPN and CDR2 is SVGIG (reference sequence). The length of the CDR3 is 11 residues. The V end was cut by 3 bases, the J end by 16 bases, with 16 bases between. The CDR3 sequence is CAWSDTRVGFF. The CDR3 DNA follows: TGTGCCTGGAGCGATACCAGGGTGGGATTCTTC.

The chain's CDR3 is CASSPREYGTDTQYF. Here the CDR3 DNA reads TGTGCCAGCAGCCCGCGGGAGTACGGCACAGATACGCAGTATTTT. The chain joins TRBV7-9 to TRBJ2-3; TRBD2 aligns across 7 bases. Germline assignment: CDR1 SEHNR and CDR2 FQNEAQ (reference sequence). The CDR3 spans 15 residues. The J segment lost 1 base and the V segment lost 5 bases, leaving 6 bases of the junction unmatched.

There are a few counts of this clone. The chain uses TRBV28 and TRBJ2-2; 12 positions match TRBD2. The CDR3 totals 16 residues. V shed 8 bases, J shed 6 bases, and the junction held 10 bases outside the gene matches. Germline CDR1 and CDR2: MDHEN and SYDVKM. The CDR3: CASCIPWTSGAGELFF. In DNA form, the CDR3 reads TGTGCCAGCTGCATCCCCTGGACTAGCGGGGCCGGGGAGCTGTTTTTT.

This clone was found many times. The CDR3: CASGLVELTGGFLYEQYF. CDR3 DNA: TGTGCTAGTGGTTTGGTAGAACTCACAGGGGGTTTTTTATACGAGCAGTACTTC. The chain is built from TRBV12-5 and TRBJ2-7; 8 bases are a match to TRBD1. J was trimmed by 4 bases and V by 0 bases; bases with no gene match: 14. The V gene's germline CDR1 is LGHNT and CDR2 FRNRAP. The CDR3 consists of 18 residues.

The chain couples TRBV18 to TRBJ2-7, with 11 bases that match TRBD1. Germline CDR1 reads KGHSH; CDR2 reads LQKENI. The ends lost 3 bases at V and 2 bases at J; junction bases unmatched: 6. This CDR3 is 16 amino acids long. The CDR3 protein is CASSPPVGQGAYEQYF. The CDR3 DNA sequence: TGTGCCAGCTCACCTCCTGTGGGACAGGGGGCCTACGAGCAGTACTTC.

This clone was recorded a few times. V gene TRBV18 combines with J gene TRBJ1-1; maybe TRBD1 (5 bases). CDR3 length: 15 residues. The germline V gene encodes CDR1 KGHSH and CDR2 LQKENI. With 3 bases removed from V and 5 bases from J, the gap between germline ends came to 16 bases. For the CDR3, the DNA is TGTGCCAGCTCACCGGCTATTTTTGGGGGGACTGAAGCTTTCTTT. Residues: CASSPAIFGGTEAFF.

This clone occurred a few times. The chain is built from TRBV7-3 and TRBJ2-5; 10 nucleotides match TRBD1. Looked up from germline, CDR1 is SGHTA and CDR2 is FQGTGA. The V and J ends lost 5 bases and 4 bases, in that order; junction bases with no gene match: 4. The CDR3 has 14 residues. In DNA, the CDR3 is TGTGCCAGCAGCCCCCGGACAGGGGGAGAGACCCAGTACTTC. It translates to CASSPRTGGETQYF. Variable domain in full (rest from reference TRBV7-3 and TRBJ2-5): GAGVSQTPSNKVTEKGKYVELRCDPISGHTALYWYRQSLGQGPEFLIYFQGTGAADDSGLPNDRFFAVRPEGSVSTLKIQRTERGDSAVYLCASSPRTGGETQYFGPGTRLLVL.

This clone was counted ten times or more. This chain joins TRBV28 and TRBJ1-2; unclear D gene. V gave up 6 bases and J gave up 0 bases, with 5 bases separating them. From germline, CDR1 is MDHEN and CDR2 SYDVKM. This CDR3 is built from 12 residues. The CDR3 DNA reads TGTGCCAGCAGGCTGCCTAACTATGGCTACACCTTC. Translation gives CASRLPNYGYTF.

This chain uses TRBV5-4 with TRBJ2-1; 8 bases map to TRBD2. This CDR3 has 15 amino acids. The ends lost 5 bases at V and 4 bases at J; junction bases unmatched: 8. Germline V lookup: CDR1 SGHNT, CDR2 YYREEE (reference sequence). The CDR3 is CASSDSSGAYNEQFF. In DNA, the CDR3 is TGTGCCAGCAGTGATAGTAGCGGGGCATACAATGAGCAGTTCTTC.

The chain has TRBV5-1 and TRBJ1-1; tentative D call: TRBD1 (6 bases). The CDR3 loop spans 13 amino acids. CDR1 and CDR2 from the germline V gene are SGHRS and YFSETQ. V gave up 2 bases and J gave up 10 bases, with 15 bases separating them. CDR3 loop: CASSFSGGAGAFF. DNA of the CDR3: TGCGCCAGCAGCTTTTCCGGGGGCGCGGGAGCTTTCTTT.

V is TRBV5-1 and J is TRBJ2-1; D is tentatively TRBD1 or TRBD2 (6 bases each). V was cut by 4 bases and J by 4 bases, with 18 bases left in between. CDR3 length equals 16 residues. Germline V gene lookup returns CDR1 SGHRS and CDR2 YFSETQ. Here the CDR3 reads CASSPGASGLYNEQFF. CDR3 nucleotide sequence: TGCGCCAGCAGCCCGGGGGCATCCGGCCTATACAATGAGCAGTTCTTC.

The chain combines TRBV5-8 with TRBJ2-3; TRBD2 matches 13 bases. Germline V gives CDR1 SGHTS, CDR2 YDEGEE. This CDR3 region has 18 residues. The ends lost 4 bases at V and 2 bases at J; junction bases unmatched: 10. The CDR3 protein is CASSKTLLAGGTTDTQYF. The DNA for the CDR3 is TGTGCCAGCAGCAAGACCCTACTAGCGGGAGGGACCACAGATACGCAGTATTTT.

This sequence joins TRBV28 and TRBJ1-5; D is undetermined. CDR1 is MDHEN, CDR2 SYDVKM, per germline. Trimming removed 2 bases from V and 6 bases from J, with 8 bases in between. The CDR3 has 13 amino acids. The CDR3 nucleotides are TGTGCCAGCAGTTTAACCGGGGTTCAGCCCCAGCATTTT. Translated, it gives CASSLTGVQPQHF.

This clone has just one count. Here the CDR3 reads CASSLTSVIYEQYF. As DNA, the CDR3 is TGTGCCAGCAGTCTCACTAGCGTGATCTACGAGCAGTACTTC. J is TRBJ2-7 and V is TRBV28; 7 nucleotides line up with TRBD2. Trimming removed 5 bases from V and 3 bases from J; junction bases left unmatched: 7. Germline V gene data show CDR1 as MDHEN and CDR2 as SYDVKM. CDR3 size: 14 residues.

In this sample, this clone turned up once. The rearrangement joins TRBV5-1 to TRBJ1-1, with D possibly TRBD1 on 6 matching bases. Looked up from germline, CDR1 is SGHRS and CDR2 is YFSETQ. The CDR3 covers 14 residues. Trimming took 1 base from V and 9 from J, leaving 16 bases between them. The CDR3 protein is CASSLYGGAGKAFF. As DNA, the CDR3 is TGCGCCAGCAGCTTGTACGGGGGCGCGGGGAAAGCTTTCTTT.

This sequence joins TRBV4-1 and TRBJ1-6; D is unresolved. The V and J ends lost 1 base and 1 base respectively, with 11 bases between them. This CDR3 is built from 17 residues. CDR1 and CDR2 (germline): MGHRA, YSYEKL. CDR3 amino acids: CASSQGGVGSYNSPLHF. CDR3 coding DNA: TGCGCCAGCAGCCAAGGTGGAGTAGGGTCCTATAATTCACCCCTCCACTTT.

This clone was seen a handful of times. The chain carries TRBV10-3 and TRBJ1-2; the D is unclear. Germline V gene data show CDR1 as ENHRY and CDR2 as SYGVKD. Trimming left V 10 bases short and J 5 bases short, with 14 bases between. CDR3 length: 12 amino acids. The chain's CDR3 is CATRPDQYGYTF. CDR3 nucleotide sequence: TGTGCCACCCGGCCAGATCAATATGGCTACACCTTC.

Points on this clone: Other DNA sequences of this sample code for an identical CDR3. This chain connects TRBV7-3 to TRBJ1-1; unclear D gene. V was pared by 2 bases and J by 2 bases, with 6 bases between. This CDR3 has 13 residues. Germline-derived CDR1 and CDR2 are SGHTA and FQGTGA. In DNA, the CDR3 is TGTGCCAGCAGCTTACGGGCCAACACTGAAGCTTTCTTT. Protein sequence: CASSLRANTEAFF. Full variable domain (rest looked up from reference TRBV7-3 and TRBJ1-1): GAGVSQTPSNKVTEKGKYVELRCDPISGHTALYWYRQSLGQGPEFLIYFQGTGAADDSGLPNDRFFAVRPEGSVSTLKIQRTERGDSAVYLCASSLRANTEAFFGQGTRLTVV.

This clone was counted a few times. The rearrangement joins TRBV23-1 to TRBJ1-5; D uncertain. TRBV23-1 is an ORF, with its function uncertain. V was shortened by 8 bases and J by 3 bases, with 17 bases between the two germline ends. This CDR3 comprises 15 residues. The CDR3 region has the DNA TGCGCCAGCGTCTTAAAGGACGGACCCAATCAGCCCCAGCATTTT. Translated, it gives CASVLKDGPNQPQHF.

The rearrangement uses TRBV2 and TRBJ2-1, with TRBD2 matching 9 bases. The germline CDR1 and CDR2 sequences are SNHLY and FYNNEI. The CDR3 length is 15 residues. V lost 5 bases and J lost 2; bases outside the gene matches: 4. In DNA form, the CDR3 reads TGTGCCAGCAGTAAGCTAGCGGGACCCTACAATGAGCAGTTCTTC. This sequence encodes CASSKLAGPYNEQFF.

This clone was seen a handful of times. The chain joins TRBV11-2 to TRBJ1-5, with D perhaps matching TRBD1 (5 bases). The germline V and J ends were trimmed by 1 base and 4 bases, with 14 bases remaining between them. Germline V gene sequence: CDR1 SGHAT, CDR2 FQNNGV. The CDR3 loop spans 16 amino acids. CDR3 region: CASSLVGGRGNQPQHF. For the CDR3, the DNA is TGTGCCAGCAGCTTAGTGGGTGGAAGGGGAAATCAGCCCCAGCATTTT.

Details on this clone: Other DNA sequences in this specimen translate into the identical CDR3. This chain uses TRBV18 with TRBJ2-7, with 7 bases identical to TRBD1. The CDR3 sequence is 12 residues long. Per the germline V gene, CDR1 is KGHSH and CDR2 is LQKENI. J gave up 2 bases and V 6 bases, and 1 base lay outside the gene matches. CDR3 in amino acids: CASSGTAYEQYF. The CDR3, as DNA: TGTGCCAGCTCCGGGACAGCCTACGAGCAGTACTTC.

V and J are TRBV21-1 and TRBJ2-1; the table's D call of TRBD2 was not tested on the DNA. TRBV21-1 is an annotated pseudogene. CDR3 length: 22 amino acids. The CDR3 loop is CASSKVKRTGVRTSGRYNEQFF. The CDR3, as DNA: TGTGCCAGCAGCAAAGTAAAACGGACAGGGGTTCGGACTAGCGGGAGGTACAATGAGCAGTTCTTC.

The rearrangement uses TRBV28 and TRBJ2-7; D unresolved. V was clipped by 5 bases and J by 1 base, with 9 bases between them. The CDR3 is 13 residues long. CDR1 is MDHEN, CDR2 SYDVKM, per germline. The CDR3 nucleotides read TGTGCCAGCAGTCCAATACGGTCCTACGAGCAGTACTTC. Translation gives CASSPIRSYEQYF. The whole variable domain, filled in from reference TRBV28 and TRBJ2-7, reads DVKVTQSSRYLVKRTGEKVFLECVQDMDHENMFWYRQDPGLGLRLIYFSYDVKMKEKGDIPEGYSVSREKKERFSLILESASTNQTSMYLCASSPIRSYEQYFGPGTRLTVT.

This clone has just a few counts. This may come from a read error, since a much larger clone is one base off. Other DNA sequences within the sample encode an identical CDR3. In nucleotides, the CDR3 is TGCGCCAGCAGCTTTGCACAAGAGACCCAGTACTTC. Its translation: CASSFAQETQYF. The chain employs TRBV5-1 and TRBJ2-5; D is ambiguous. Germline V gene lookup returns CDR1 SGHRS and CDR2 YFSETQ. V gave up 2 bases and J gave up 2 bases, with 4 bases separating them. This CDR3 spans 12 amino acids. Full variable domain (remainder filled in from reference TRBV5-1 and TRBJ2-5): KAGVTQTPRYLIKTRGQQVTLSCSPISGHRSVSWYQQTPGQGLQFLFEYFSETQRNKGNFPGRFSGRQFSNSRSEMNVSTLELGDSALYLCASSFAQETQYFGPGTRLLVL.

This chain uses TRBV5-1 with TRBJ2-1; 11 bases line up with TRBD1. The CDR3 has 16 residues. V shed 2 bases, J shed 7 bases, and the junction held 8 bases outside the gene matches. CDR1 is SGHRS, CDR2 YFSETQ, per germline. CDR3 DNA sequence: TGCGCCAGCAGCTTTCTAGGACAGGGGGCTACGAATGAGCAGTTCTTC. Its translation: CASSFLGQGATNEQFF. The whole variable domain, filled in from reference TRBV5-1 and TRBJ2-1, reads KAGVTQTPRYLIKTRGQQVTLSCSPISGHRSVSWYQQTPGQGLQFLFEYFSETQRNKGNFPGRFSGRQFSNSRSEMNVSTLELGDSALYLCASSFLGQGATNEQFFGPGTRLTVL.

The table lists this clone with a count of one. This sequence joins TRBV7-3 and TRBJ2-5; 10 bases are a match to TRBD1. The germline V gene encodes CDR1 SGHTA and CDR2 FQGTGA. V lost 3 bases to trimming and J lost 2 bases; unmatched junction nucleotides: 0. The length of the CDR3 is 14 residues. The CDR3 coding sequence is TGTGCCAGCAGCTTGGACAGGGGGCAAGAGACCCAGTACTTC. Its protein is CASSLDRGQETQYF.